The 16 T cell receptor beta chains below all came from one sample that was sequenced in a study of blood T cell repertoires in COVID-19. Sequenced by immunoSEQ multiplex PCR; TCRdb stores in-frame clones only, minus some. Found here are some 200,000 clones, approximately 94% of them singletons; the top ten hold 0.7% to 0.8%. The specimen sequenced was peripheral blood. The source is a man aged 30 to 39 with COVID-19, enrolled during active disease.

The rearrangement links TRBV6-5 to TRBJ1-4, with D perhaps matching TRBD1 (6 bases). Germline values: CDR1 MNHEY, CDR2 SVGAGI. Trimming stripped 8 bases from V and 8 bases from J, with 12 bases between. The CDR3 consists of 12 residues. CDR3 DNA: TGTGCCAGCGTAGACAGGAGGGAAAAACTGTTTTTT. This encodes CASVDRREKLFF.

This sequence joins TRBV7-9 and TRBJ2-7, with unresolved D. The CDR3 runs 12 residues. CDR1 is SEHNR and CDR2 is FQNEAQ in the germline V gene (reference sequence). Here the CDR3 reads CVVGLYSYEQYF. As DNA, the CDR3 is TGTGTGGTTGGGCTCTACTCCTACGAGCAGTACTTC.

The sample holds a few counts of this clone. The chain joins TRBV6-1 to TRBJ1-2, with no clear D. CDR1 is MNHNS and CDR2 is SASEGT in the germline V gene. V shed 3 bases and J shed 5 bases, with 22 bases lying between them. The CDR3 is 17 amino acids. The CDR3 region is CASSDPGSSWIWYGYTF. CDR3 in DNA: TGTGCCAGCAGTGACCCGGGAAGCTCTTGGATTTGGTATGGCTACACCTTC.

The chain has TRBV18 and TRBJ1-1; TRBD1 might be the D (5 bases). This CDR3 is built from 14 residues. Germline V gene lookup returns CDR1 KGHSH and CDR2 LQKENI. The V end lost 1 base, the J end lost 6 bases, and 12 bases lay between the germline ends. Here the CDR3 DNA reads TGTGCCAGCTCACCACTAGGGGAATCGGCTGAAGCTTTCTTT. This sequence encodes CASSPLGESAEAFF. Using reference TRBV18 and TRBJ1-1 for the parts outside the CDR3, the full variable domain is NAGVMQNPRHLVRRRGQEARLRCSPMKGHSHVYWYRQLPEEGLKFMVYLQKENIIDESGMPKERFSAEFPKEGPSILRIQQVVRGDSAAYFCASSPLGESAEAFFGQGTRLTVV.

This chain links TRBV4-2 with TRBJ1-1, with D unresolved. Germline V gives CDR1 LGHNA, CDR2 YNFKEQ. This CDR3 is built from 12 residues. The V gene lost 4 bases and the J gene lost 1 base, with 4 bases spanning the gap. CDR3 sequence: CASSPRNTEAFF. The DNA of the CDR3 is TGTGCCAGCAGCCCTCGGAACACTGAAGCTTTCTTT.

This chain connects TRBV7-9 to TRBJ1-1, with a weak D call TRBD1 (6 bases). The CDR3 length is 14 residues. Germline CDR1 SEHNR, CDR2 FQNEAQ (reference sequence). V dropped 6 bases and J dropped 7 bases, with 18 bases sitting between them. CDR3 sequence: CASSQQGGEGEAFF. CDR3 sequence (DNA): TGTGCCAGCAGTCAACAGGGTGGGGAGGGTGAAGCTTTCTTT.

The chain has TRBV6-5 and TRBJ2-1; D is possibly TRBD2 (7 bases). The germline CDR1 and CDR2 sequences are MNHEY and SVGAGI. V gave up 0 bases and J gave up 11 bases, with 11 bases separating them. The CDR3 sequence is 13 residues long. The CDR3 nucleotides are TGTGCCAGCAGTTACTCATCGGGGGGCAAGCAGTTCTTC. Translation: CASSYSSGGKQFF.

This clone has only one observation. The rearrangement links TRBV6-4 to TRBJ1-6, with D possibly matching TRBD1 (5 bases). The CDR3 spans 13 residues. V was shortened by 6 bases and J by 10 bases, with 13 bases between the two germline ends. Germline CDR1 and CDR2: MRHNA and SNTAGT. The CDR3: CASSRAQGSPLHF. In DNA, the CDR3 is TGTGCCAGCAGCCGGGCCCAGGGATCACCCCTCCACTTT.

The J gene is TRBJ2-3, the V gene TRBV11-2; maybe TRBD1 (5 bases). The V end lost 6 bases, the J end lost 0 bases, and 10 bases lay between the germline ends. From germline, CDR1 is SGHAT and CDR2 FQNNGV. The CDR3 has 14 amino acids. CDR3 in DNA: TGTGCCAGCAGTTCAGGGATAAGCACAGATACGCAGTATTTT. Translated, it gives CASSSGISTDTQYF.

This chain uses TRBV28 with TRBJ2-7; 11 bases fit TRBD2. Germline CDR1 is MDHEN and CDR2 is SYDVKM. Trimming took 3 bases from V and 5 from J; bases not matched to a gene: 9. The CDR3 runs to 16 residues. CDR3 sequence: CASSLISGGGEDEQYF. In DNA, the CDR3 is TGTGCCAGCAGTTTGATTAGCGGGGGGGGAGAGGACGAGCAGTACTTC.

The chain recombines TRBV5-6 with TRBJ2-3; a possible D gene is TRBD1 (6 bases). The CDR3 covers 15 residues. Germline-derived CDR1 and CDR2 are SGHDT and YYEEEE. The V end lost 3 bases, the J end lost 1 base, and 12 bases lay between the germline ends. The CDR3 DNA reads TGTGCCAGCAGCTCGCCGGGACAACGCACAGATACGCAGTATTTT. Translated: CASSSPGQRTDTQYF.

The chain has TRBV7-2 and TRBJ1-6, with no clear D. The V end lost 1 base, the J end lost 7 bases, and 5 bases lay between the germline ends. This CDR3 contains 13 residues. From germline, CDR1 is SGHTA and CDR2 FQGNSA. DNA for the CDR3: TGTGCCAGCAGCTTAGATCCAAATTCACCCCTCCACTTT. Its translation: CASSLDPNSPLHF.

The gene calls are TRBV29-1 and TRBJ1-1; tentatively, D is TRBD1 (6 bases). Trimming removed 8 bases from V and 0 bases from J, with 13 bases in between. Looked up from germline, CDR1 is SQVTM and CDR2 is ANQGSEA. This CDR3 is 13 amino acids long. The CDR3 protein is CSFEGGVNTEAFF. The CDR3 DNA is TGCAGCTTCGAGGGGGGGGTGAACACTGAAGCTTTCTTT.

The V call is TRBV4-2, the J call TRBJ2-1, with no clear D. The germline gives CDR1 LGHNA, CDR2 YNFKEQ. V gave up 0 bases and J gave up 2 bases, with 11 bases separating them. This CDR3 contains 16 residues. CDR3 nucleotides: TGTGCCAGCAGCCAAGATCTGGCAGGTGCCTACAATGAGCAGTTCTTC. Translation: CASSQDLAGAYNEQFF.

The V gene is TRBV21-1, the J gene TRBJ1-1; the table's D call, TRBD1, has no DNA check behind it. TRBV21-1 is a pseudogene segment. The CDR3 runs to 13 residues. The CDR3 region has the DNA TGTGCCAGCAGCTGCAGGGTGAACACTGAAGCTTTCTTT. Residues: CASSCRVNTEAFF.

The CDR3 nucleotides are TGTGCCAGCAGCCAAGATCCCGGGGGCTACAATGAGCAGTTCTTC. This translates into CASSQDPGGYNEQFF. The chain has TRBV3-1 (or the pseudogene TRBV3-2) and TRBJ2-1; tentative D call: TRBD2 (6 bases). The CDR3 runs to 15 residues. Looked up from germline, CDR1 is LGHDT and CDR2 is YNNKEL (reference sequence). Trimming removed 0 bases at V and 3 bases at J, with 9 bases between.